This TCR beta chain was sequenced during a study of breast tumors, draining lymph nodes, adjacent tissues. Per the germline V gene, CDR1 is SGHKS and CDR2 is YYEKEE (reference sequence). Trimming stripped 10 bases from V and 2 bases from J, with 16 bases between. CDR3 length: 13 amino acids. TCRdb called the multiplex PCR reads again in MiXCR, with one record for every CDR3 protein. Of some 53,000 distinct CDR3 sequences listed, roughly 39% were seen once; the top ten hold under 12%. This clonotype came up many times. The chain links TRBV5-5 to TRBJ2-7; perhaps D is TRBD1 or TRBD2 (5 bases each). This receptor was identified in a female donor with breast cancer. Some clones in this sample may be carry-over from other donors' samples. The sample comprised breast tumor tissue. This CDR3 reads CASEDIPPYEQYF. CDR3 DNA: TGTGCCTCGGAGGACATACCTCCCTACGAGCAGTACTTC. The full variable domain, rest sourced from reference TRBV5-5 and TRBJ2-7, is DAGVTQSPTHLIKTRGQQVTLRCSPISGHKSVSWYQQVLGQGPQFIFQYYEKEERGRGNFPDRFSARQFPNYSSELNVNALLLGDSALYLCASEDIPPYEQYFGPGTRLTVT.